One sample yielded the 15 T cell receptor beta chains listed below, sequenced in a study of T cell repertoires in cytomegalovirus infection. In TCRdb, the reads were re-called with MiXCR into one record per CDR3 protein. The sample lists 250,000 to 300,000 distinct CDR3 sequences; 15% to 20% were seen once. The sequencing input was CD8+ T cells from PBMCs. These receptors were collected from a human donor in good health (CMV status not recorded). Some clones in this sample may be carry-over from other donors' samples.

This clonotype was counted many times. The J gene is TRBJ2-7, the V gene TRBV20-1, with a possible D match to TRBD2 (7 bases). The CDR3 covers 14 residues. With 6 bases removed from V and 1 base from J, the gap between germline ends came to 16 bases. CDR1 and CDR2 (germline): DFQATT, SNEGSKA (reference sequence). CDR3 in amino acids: CSARGGSFSYEQYF. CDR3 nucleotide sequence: TGCAGTGCAAGGGGGGGGTCTTTTTCCTACGAGCAGTACTTC.

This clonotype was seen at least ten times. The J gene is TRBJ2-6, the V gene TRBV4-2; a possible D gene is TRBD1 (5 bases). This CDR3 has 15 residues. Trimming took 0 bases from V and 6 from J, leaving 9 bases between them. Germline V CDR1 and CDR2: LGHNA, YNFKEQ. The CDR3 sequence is CASSQDLGEANVLTF. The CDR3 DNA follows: TGTGCCAGCAGCCAAGATCTAGGGGAGGCCAACGTCCTGACTTTC.

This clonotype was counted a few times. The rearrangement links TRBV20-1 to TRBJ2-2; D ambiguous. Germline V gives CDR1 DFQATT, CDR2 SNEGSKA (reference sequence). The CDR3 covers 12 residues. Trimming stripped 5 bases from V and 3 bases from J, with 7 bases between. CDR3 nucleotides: TGCAGTGCTCCTTCTGACACCGGGGAGCTGTTTTTT. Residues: CSAPSDTGELFF.

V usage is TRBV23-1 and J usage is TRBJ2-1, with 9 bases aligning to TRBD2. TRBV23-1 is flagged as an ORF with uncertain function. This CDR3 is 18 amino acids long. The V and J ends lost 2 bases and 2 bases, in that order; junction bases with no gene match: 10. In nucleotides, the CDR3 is TGCGCCAGCAGTCAAAAGATTAGCGGGGGTCCAACCTACAATGAGCAGTTCTTC. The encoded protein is CASSQKISGGPTYNEQFF.

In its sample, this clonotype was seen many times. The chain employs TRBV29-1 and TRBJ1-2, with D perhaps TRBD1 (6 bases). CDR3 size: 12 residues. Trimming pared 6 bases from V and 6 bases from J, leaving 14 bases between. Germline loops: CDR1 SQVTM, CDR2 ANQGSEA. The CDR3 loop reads CSVVRGKDGYTF. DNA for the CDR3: TGCAGCGTAGTCAGGGGCAAGGATGGCTACACCTTC.

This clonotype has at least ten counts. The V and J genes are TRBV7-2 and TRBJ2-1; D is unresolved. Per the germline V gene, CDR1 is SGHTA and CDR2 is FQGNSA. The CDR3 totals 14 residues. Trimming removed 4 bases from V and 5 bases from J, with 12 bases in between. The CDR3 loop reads CASSWTGSHNEQFF. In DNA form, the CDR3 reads TGTGCCAGCAGCTGGACGGGCAGTCACAATGAGCAGTTCTTC.

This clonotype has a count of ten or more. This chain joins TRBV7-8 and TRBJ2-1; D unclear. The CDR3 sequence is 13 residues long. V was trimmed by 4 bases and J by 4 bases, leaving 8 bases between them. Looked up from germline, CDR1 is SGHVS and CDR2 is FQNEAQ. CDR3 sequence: CASSSSIYNEQFF. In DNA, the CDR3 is TGTGCCAGCAGCTCCTCTATATACAATGAGCAGTTCTTC.

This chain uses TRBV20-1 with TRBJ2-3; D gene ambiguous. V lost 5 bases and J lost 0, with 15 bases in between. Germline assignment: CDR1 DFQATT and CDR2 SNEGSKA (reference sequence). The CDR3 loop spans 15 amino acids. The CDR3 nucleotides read TGCAGTGCTCAAATGTGGGGTGACAGCACAGATACGCAGTATTTT. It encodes CSAQMWGDSTDTQYF.

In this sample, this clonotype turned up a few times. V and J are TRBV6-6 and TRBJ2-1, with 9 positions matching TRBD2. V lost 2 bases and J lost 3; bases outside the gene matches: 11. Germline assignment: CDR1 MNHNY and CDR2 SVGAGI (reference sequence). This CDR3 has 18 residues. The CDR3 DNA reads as TGTGCCAGCAGTTACCCACGGACTAGCGCTGGTGTCTACAATGAGCAGTTCTTC. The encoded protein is CASSYPRTSAGVYNEQFF.

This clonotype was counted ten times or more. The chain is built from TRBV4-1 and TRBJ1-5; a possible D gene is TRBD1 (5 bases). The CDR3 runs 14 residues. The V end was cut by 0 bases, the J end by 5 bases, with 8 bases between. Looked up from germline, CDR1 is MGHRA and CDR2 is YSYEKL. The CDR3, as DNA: TGCGCCAGCAGCCAAGATCAGGGAGATCAGCCCCAGCATTTT. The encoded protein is CASSQDQGDQPQHF.

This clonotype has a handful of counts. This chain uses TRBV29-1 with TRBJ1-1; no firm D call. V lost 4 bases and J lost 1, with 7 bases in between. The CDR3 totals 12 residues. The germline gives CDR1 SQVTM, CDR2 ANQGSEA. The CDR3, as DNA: TGCAGCGTTGGACGGCAGAACACTGAAGCTTTCTTT. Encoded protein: CSVGRQNTEAFF. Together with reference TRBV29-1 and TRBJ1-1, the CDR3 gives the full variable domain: SAVISQKPSRDICQRGTSLTIQCQVDSQVTMMFWYRQQPGQSLTLIATANQGSEATYESGFVIDKFPISRPNLTFSTLTVSNMSPEDSSIYLCSVGRQNTEAFFGQGTRLTVV.

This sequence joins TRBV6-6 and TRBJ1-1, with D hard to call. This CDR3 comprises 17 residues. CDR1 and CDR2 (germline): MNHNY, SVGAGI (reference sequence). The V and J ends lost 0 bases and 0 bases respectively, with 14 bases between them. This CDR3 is CASSYSRGDPMNTEAFF. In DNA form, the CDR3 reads TGTGCCAGCAGTTACTCCCGGGGAGACCCCATGAACACTGAAGCTTTCTTT.

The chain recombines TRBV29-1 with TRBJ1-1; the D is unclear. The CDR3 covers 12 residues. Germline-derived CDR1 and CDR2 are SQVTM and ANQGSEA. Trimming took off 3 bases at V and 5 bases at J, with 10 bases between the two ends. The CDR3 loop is CSVERVGTEAFF. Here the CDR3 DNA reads TGCAGCGTTGAGAGGGTTGGAACTGAAGCTTTCTTT.

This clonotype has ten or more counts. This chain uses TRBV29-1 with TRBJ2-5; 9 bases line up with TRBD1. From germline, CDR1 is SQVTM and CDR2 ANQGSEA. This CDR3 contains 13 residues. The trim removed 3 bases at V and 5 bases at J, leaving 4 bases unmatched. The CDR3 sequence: CSVEGQGGETQYF. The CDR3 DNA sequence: TGCAGCGTTGAGGGACAGGGCGGGGAGACCCAGTACTTC.

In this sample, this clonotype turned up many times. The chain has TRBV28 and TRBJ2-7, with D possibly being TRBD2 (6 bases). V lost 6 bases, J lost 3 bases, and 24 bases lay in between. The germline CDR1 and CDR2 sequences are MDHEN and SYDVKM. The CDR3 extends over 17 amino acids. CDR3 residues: CASSPQGGERPYYEQYF. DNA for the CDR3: TGTGCCAGCAGCCCCCAAGGAGGGGAAAGACCTTACTACGAGCAGTACTTC.